The present entry profiles one TCR beta chain with its context. Use of 60 Vbeta and 13 Jbeta primers characterized the PCR. The assay was immunoSEQ multiplex PCR, and TCRdb's table has in-frame clones only and misses some. In the table there are about 120,000 clones, roughly 70% of which are singletons. This CDR3 comprises 15 residues. In germline, CDR1 is SGHRS, CDR2 YFSETQ. The V segment lost 3 bases and the J segment 1 base; nucleotides outside the gene matches: 3. The data were taken from a study of cytomegalovirus exposure and HLA in healthy donors. Overall study: HLA-typed donors contributed some 83 million unique TCRs, which were held in an early data release.

The chain couples TRBV5-1 to TRBJ2-3, with TRBD1 identical over 9 bases. The sequencing sample was made of PBMCs. The receptor was isolated from a man aged 25-45 years in good health and CMV-seropositive. The CDR3 nucleotides read TGCGCCAGCAGCTGGACAGGGGCTGGCACAGATACGCAGTATTTT. Residues: CASSWTGAGTDTQYF.